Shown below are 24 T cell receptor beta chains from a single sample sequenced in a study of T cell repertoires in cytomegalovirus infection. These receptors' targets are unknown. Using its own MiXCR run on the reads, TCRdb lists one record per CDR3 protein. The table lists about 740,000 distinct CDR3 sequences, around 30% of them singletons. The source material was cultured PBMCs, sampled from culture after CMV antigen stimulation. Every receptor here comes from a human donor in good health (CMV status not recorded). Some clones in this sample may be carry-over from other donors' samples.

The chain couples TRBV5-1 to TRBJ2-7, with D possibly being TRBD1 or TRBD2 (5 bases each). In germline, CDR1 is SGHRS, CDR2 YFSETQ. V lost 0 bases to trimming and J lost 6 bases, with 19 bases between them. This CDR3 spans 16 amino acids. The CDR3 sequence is CASSLVVPGPGGEQYF. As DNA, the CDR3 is TGCGCCAGCAGCTTGGTTGTTCCGGGGCCCGGTGGCGAGCAGTACTTC.

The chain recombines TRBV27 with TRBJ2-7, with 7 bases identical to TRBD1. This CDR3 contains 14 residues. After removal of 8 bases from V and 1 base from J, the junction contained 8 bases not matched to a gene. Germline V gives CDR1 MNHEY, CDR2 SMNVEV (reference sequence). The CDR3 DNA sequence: TGTGCCAGCGGGGGCACAGGGGTGTCCTACGAGCAGTACTTC. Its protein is CASGGTGVSYEQYF.

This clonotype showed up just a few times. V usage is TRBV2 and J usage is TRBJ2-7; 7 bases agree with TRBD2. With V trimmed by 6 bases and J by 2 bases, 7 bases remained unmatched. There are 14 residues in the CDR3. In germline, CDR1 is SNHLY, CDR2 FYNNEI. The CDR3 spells CASSILGGAYEQYF. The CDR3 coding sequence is TGTGCCAGCAGCATCCTGGGGGGGGCCTACGAGCAGTACTTC.

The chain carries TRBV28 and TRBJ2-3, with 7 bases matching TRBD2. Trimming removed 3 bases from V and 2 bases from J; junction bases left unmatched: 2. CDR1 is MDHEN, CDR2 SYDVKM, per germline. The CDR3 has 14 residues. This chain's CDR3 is CASSFLAVTDTQYF. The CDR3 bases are TGTGCCAGCAGTTTCCTAGCGGTCACAGATACGCAGTATTTT. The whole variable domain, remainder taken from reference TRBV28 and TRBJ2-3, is DVKVTQSSRYLVKRTGEKVFLECVQDMDHENMFWYRQDPGLGLRLIYFSYDVKMKEKGDIPEGYSVSREKKERFSLILESASTNQTSMYLCASSFLAVTDTQYFGPGTRLTVL.

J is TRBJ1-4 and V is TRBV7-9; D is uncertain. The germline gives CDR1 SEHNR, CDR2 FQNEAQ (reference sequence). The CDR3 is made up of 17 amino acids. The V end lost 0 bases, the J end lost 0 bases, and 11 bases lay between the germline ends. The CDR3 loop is CASSLASMGATNEKLFF. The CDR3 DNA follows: TGTGCCAGCAGCTTAGCTTCGATGGGAGCAACTAATGAAAAACTGTTTTTT.

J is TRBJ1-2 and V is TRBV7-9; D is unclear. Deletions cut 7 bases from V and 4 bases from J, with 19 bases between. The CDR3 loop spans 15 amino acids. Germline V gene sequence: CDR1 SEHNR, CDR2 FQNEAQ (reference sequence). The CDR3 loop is CASTFSLGPGYGYTF. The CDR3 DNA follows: TGTGCCAGCACCTTCTCCCTGGGCCCCGGCTATGGCTACACCTTC. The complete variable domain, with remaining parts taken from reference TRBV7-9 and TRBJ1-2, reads DTGVSQNPRHKITKRGQNVTFRCDPISEHNRLYWYRQTLGQGPEFLTYFQNEAQLEKSRLLSDRFSAERPKGSFSTLEIQRTEQGDSAMYLCASTFSLGPGYGYTFGSGTRLTVV.

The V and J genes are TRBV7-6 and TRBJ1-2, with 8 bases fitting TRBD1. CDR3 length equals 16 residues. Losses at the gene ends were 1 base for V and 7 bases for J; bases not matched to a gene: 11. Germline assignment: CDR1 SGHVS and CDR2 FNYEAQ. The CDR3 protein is CASSLDKQGGKLGYTF. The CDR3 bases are TGTGCCAGCAGCTTAGATAAACAGGGGGGAAAACTTGGCTACACCTTC.

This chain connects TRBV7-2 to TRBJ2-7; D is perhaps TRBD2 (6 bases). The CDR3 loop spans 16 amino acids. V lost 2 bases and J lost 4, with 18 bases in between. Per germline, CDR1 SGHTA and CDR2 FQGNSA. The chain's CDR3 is CASSLRAGTSTYEQYF. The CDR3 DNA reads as TGTGCCAGCAGCTTACGCGCCGGGACTTCCACTTACGAGCAGTACTTC.

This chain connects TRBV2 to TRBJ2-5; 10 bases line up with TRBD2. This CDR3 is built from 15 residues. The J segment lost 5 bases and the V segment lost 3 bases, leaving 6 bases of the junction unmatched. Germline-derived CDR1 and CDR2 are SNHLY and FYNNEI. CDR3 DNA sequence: TGTGCCAGCAGTGAGGGGCTAGCGGGGGATGAGACCCAGTACTTC. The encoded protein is CASSEGLAGDETQYF.

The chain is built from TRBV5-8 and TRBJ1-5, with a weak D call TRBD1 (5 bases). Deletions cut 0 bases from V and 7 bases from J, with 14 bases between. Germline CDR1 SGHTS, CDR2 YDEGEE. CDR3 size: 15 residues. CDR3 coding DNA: TGTGCCAGCAGCTTGGGGCAGGGAGGGATCCAGCCCCAGCATTTT. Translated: CASSLGQGGIQPQHF.

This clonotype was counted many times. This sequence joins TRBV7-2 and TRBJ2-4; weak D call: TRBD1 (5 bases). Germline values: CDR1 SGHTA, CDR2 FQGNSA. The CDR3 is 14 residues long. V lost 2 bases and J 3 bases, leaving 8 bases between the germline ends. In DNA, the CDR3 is TGTGCCAGCAGCTTACAGGGCGGCAAAAACATTCAGTACTTC. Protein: CASSLQGGKNIQYF.

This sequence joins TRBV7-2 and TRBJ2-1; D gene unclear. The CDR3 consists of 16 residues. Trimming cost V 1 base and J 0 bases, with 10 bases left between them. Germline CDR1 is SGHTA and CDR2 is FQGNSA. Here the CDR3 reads CASSLGGINSYNEQFF. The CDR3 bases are TGTGCCAGCAGCTTAGGTGGAATTAACTCCTACAATGAGCAGTTCTTC.

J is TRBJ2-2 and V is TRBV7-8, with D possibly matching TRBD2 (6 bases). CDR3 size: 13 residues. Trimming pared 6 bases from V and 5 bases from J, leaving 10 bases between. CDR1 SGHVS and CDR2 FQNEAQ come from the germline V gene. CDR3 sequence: CASRPAGTGELFF. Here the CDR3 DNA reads TGTGCCAGCAGGCCAGCGGGTACCGGGGAGCTGTTTTTT. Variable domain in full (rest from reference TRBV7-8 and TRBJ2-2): GAGVSQSPRYKVAKRGQDVALRCDPISGHVSLFWYQQALGQGPEFLTYFQNEAQLDKSGLPSDRFFAERPEGSVSTLKIQRTQQEDSAVYLCASRPAGTGELFFGEGSRLTVL.

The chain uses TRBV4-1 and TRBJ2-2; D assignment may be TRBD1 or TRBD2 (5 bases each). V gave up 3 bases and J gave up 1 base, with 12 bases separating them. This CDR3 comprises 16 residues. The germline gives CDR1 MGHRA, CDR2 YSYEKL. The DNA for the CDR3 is TGCGCCAGCAGCCACACCGGGACGGGGAACACCGGGGAGCTGTTTTTT. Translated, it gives CASSHTGTGNTGELFF.

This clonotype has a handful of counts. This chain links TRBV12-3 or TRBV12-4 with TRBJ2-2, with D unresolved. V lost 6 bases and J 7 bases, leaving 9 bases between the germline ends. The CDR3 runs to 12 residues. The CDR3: CASSPRVGELFF. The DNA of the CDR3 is TGTGCCAGCAGCCCTAGAGTCGGGGAGCTGTTTTTT.

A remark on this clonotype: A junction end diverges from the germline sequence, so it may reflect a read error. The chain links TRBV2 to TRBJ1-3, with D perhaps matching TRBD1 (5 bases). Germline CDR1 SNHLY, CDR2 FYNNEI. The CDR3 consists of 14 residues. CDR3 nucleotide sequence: TGTGCCACCGTGGTGGGGGGAGCTGGAAACACCATATGTTTT. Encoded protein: CATVVGGAGNTICF.

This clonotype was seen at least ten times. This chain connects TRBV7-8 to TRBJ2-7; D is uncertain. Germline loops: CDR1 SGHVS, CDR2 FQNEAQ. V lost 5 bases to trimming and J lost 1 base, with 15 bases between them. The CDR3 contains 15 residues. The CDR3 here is CASSPRRIQSYEQYF. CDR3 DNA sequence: TGTGCCAGCAGCCCCCGACGTATTCAATCCTACGAGCAGTACTTC. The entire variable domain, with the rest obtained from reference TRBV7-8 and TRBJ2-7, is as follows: GAGVSQSPRYKVAKRGQDVALRCDPISGHVSLFWYQQALGQGPEFLTYFQNEAQLDKSGLPSDRFFAERPEGSVSTLKIQRTQQEDSAVYLCASSPRRIQSYEQYFGPGTRLTVT.

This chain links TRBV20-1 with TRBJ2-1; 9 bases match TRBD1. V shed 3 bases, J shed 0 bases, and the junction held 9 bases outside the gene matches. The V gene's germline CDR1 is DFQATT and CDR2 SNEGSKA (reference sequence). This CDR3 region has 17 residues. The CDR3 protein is CSARGQGMGGSYNEQFF. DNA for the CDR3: TGCAGTGCTAGGGGACAGGGTATGGGGGGCTCCTACAATGAGCAGTTCTTC.

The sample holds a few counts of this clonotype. CDR3 loop: CASSQTRDRGLYEQYF. Written as DNA, the CDR3 is TGTGCCAGCAGCCAAACTCGGGACAGGGGATTGTACGAGCAGTACTTC. The V and J genes are TRBV14 and TRBJ2-7; TRBD1 matches at 10 bases. V lost 2 bases to trimming and J lost 4 bases; unmatched junction nucleotides: 8. The CDR3 loop spans 16 amino acids. The V gene's germline CDR1 is SGHDN and CDR2 FVKESK.

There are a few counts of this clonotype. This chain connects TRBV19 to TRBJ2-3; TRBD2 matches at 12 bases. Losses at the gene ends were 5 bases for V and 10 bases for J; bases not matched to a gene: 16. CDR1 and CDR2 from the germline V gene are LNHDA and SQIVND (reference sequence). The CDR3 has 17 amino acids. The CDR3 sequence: CASSENTSGRPRRAQYF. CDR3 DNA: TGTGCCAGTAGTGAAAACACTAGCGGGAGGCCCCGAAGAGCGCAGTATTTT.

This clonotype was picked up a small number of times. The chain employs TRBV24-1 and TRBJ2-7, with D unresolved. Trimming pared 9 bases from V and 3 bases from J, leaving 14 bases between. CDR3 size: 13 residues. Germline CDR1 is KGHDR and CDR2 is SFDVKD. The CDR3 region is CATLLFQSYEQYF. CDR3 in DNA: TGTGCCACCCTGCTCTTCCAGAGCTACGAGCAGTACTTC.

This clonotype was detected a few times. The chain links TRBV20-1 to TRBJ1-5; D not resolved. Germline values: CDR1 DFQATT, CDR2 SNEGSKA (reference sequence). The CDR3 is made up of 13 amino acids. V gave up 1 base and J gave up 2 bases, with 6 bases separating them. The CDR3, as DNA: TGCAGTGCTAGAGTGGTGGGCAATCAGCCCCAGCATTTT. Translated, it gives CSARVVGNQPQHF.

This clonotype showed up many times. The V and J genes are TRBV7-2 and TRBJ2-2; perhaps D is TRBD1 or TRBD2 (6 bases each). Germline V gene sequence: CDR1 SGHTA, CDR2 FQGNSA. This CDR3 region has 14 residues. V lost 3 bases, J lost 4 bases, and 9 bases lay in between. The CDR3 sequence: CASSLGGFTGELFF. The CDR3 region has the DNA TGTGCCAGCAGCTTGGGGGGCTTCACCGGGGAGCTGTTTTTT. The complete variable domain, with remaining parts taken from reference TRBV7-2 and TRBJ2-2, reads GAGVSQSPSNKVTEKGKDVELRCDPISGHTALYWYRQSLGQGLEFLIYFQGNSAPDKSGLPSDRFSAERTGGSVSTLTIQRTQQEDSAVYLCASSLGGFTGELFFGEGSRLTVL.

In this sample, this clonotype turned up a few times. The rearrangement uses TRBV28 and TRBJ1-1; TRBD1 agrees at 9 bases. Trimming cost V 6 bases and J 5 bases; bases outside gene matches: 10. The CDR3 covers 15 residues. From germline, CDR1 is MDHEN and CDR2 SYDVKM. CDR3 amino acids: CASRILDRGGTEAFF. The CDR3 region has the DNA TGTGCCAGCAGAATCTTGGACAGGGGAGGTACTGAAGCTTTCTTT.